What follows are 23 T cell receptor beta chains derived from one specimen sequenced in a study of blood T cell repertoires in COVID-19. Sequencing used immunoSEQ multiplex PCR; TCRdb keeps in-frame clones, though not all of them. The data contain 70,000 or so clones, around 89% of them seen just once; the ten biggest clones take up roughly 0.58%. The source material was peripheral blood. All receptors derive from a man between 60 and 75 years old with acute or convalescent COVID-19.

This chain uses TRBV7-6 with TRBJ1-1; D may be TRBD1 (5 bases). V lost 1 base and J lost 3, with 9 bases in between. The germline CDR1 and CDR2 sequences are SGHVS and FNYEAQ. The CDR3 sequence is 14 residues long. The CDR3 coding sequence is TGTGCCAGCAGCTTAGGGGGCGGATACACTGAAGCTTTCTTT. Protein: CASSLGGGYTEAFF.

V gene TRBV27 combines with J gene TRBJ2-5; TRBD2 agrees at 8 bases. Germline V lookup: CDR1 MNHEY, CDR2 SMNVEV (reference sequence). CDR3 size: 17 residues. J was trimmed by 5 bases and V by 6 bases; bases with no gene match: 17. CDR3 bases: TGTGCCAGCAGCCGGGTAGCGGGAAGCGGGGTCTGGGAGACCCAGTACTTC. Protein sequence: CASSRVAGSGVWETQYF.

This clone was detected ten times or more. The chain recombines TRBV2 with TRBJ2-3; 9 bases are a match to TRBD1. CDR3 size: 15 residues. Germline V lookup: CDR1 SNHLY, CDR2 FYNNEI. J was trimmed by 3 bases and V by 6 bases; bases with no gene match: 7. The CDR3 DNA follows: TGTGCCAGCAGAGTGGACAGGGGATTAACAGATACGCAGTATTTT. Its protein product is CASRVDRGLTDTQYF.

The chain combines TRBV5-4 with TRBJ1-2, with 7 bases matching TRBD1. This CDR3 has 13 amino acids. The V and J ends lost 5 bases and 8 bases, in that order; junction bases with no gene match: 9. Germline CDR1 SGHNT, CDR2 YYREEE (reference sequence). This chain's CDR3 is CASSHKGAPGYTF. The CDR3 DNA is TGTGCCAGCAGTCATAAGGGGGCACCAGGCTACACCTTC.

The rearrangement links TRBV19 to TRBJ1-1, with a possible D match to TRBD1 (6 bases). Germline V lookup: CDR1 LNHDA, CDR2 SQIVND (reference sequence). CDR3 length: 15 residues. Trimming took off 5 bases at V and 4 bases at J, with 17 bases between the two ends. The CDR3 spells CASSSPRQGFTEAFF. CDR3 DNA sequence: TGTGCCAGTAGTTCCCCCCGGCAGGGGTTCACTGAAGCTTTCTTT.

V is TRBV14 and J is TRBJ2-1, with 9 bases matching TRBD2. Germline values: CDR1 SGHDN, CDR2 FVKESK. With V trimmed by 1 base and J by 10 bases, 8 bases remained unmatched. The CDR3 consists of 15 residues. The CDR3 is CASSQVGRLAGEQFF. CDR3 DNA: TGTGCCAGCAGCCAAGTAGGTCGCCTAGCGGGGGAGCAGTTCTTC.

The CDR3 bases are TGCAGTGCTAGTTTGTCCATCAGTGAAAAACTGTTTTTT. This encodes CSASLSISEKLFF. This chain uses TRBV20-1 with TRBJ1-4, with unresolved D. The CDR3 has 13 residues. Germline values: CDR1 DFQATT, CDR2 SNEGSKA (reference sequence). V lost 3 bases and J 7 bases, leaving 12 bases between the germline ends.

This clone turned up a few times. The V call is TRBV5-1, the J call TRBJ2-5, with D hard to call. This CDR3 is built from 15 residues. Trimming left V 5 bases short and J 0 bases short, with 14 bases between. Germline V CDR1 and CDR2: SGHRS, YFSETQ. The CDR3 sequence is CASRSAQRYQETQYF. The DNA of the CDR3 is TGCGCCAGCAGGTCGGCCCAGCGATACCAAGAGACCCAGTACTTC.

This clone has more than one count but fewer than ten. CDR3 in DNA: TGCGCCAGCAGAGGGGAGGCGGGGGGTTATACGCAGTATTTT. Translating gives CASRGEAGGYTQYF. This chain links TRBV5-1 with TRBJ2-3; TRBD2 matches 8 bases. CDR3 size: 14 residues. Germline CDR1 reads SGHRS; CDR2 reads YFSETQ. With 5 bases clipped from V and 7 bases from J, the junction kept 9 bases outside the gene matches.

The J gene is TRBJ2-2, the V gene TRBV4-1, with TRBD2 matching over 8 bases. Germline trimming cut 4 bases from V and 3 bases from J; bases unmatched to any gene: 13. The germline CDR1 and CDR2 sequences are MGHRA and YSYEKL. This CDR3 has 18 residues. The CDR3 region has the DNA TGCGCCAGCAGCCGGGATAGAGGTAGCGGGATCGACACCGGGGAGCTGTTTTTT. This gives the protein CASSRDRGSGIDTGELFF.

The table lists this clone with a few counts. CDR3 nucleotide sequence: TGCAGCGTAGGTACAGGGAGTGGTTCACCCCTCCACTTT. It translates to CSVGTGSGSPLHF. The chain couples TRBV29-1 to TRBJ1-6, with D perhaps TRBD1 (6 bases). The V end lost 6 bases, the J end lost 9 bases, and 15 bases lay between the germline ends. This CDR3 has 13 residues. Germline V gene data show CDR1 as SQVTM and CDR2 as ANQGSEA.

The gene calls are TRBV3-1 (or the pseudogene TRBV3-2) and TRBJ2-5, with D tentatively TRBD1 (6 bases). Per germline, CDR1 LGHDT and CDR2 YNNKEL (reference sequence). This CDR3 has 16 amino acids. Trimming stripped 5 bases from V and 5 bases from J, with 21 bases between. In DNA, the CDR3 is TGTGCCAGCAGCAGACAGGCAATAGGAGGAGAGGAGACCCAGTACTTC. Amino acid sequence: CASSRQAIGGEETQYF.

This clone was picked up one time. The chain uses TRBV4-1 and TRBJ2-3; 7 nucleotides match TRBD2. CDR3 length: 16 amino acids. Unmatched junction bases numbered 10, after V lost 4 bases and J lost 3 bases. Germline V gene data show CDR1 as MGHRA and CDR2 as YSYEKL. CDR3 coding DNA: TGCGCCAGCAGCCCGACTAGCCCACCTCTAACAGATACGCAGTATTTT. This sequence encodes CASSPTSPPLTDTQYF.

In DNA, the CDR3 is TGTGCCATCAGTGAGTCGCGGGGGAGCACAGATACGCAGTATTTT. Translated: CAISESRGSTDTQYF. V is TRBV10-3 and J is TRBJ2-3; TRBD2 matches at 7 bases. In germline, CDR1 is ENHRY, CDR2 SYGVKD. Trimming at V came to 0 bases and at J to 0 bases, leaving 0 bases not matched to a gene. This CDR3 has 15 residues.

This chain joins TRBV27 and TRBJ2-1; tentative D call: TRBD1 (5 bases). There are 14 residues in the CDR3. The V end was cut by 6 bases, the J end by 5 bases, with 14 bases between. The germline gives CDR1 MNHEY, CDR2 SMNVEV (reference sequence). The DNA for the CDR3 is TGTGCCAGCAGCCACTTATTCAGGGACAATGAGCAGTTCTTC. The encoded protein is CASSHLFRDNEQFF.

The V gene is TRBV5-4, the J gene TRBJ1-2; the D is unclear. V shed 4 bases and J shed 6 bases, with 10 bases lying between them. Germline V CDR1 and CDR2: SGHNT, YYREEE (reference sequence). This CDR3 contains 12 residues. This chain's CDR3 is CASSGPDHGYTF. The CDR3 region has the DNA TGTGCCAGCAGCGGGCCTGACCATGGCTACACCTTC.

The J gene is TRBJ2-3, the V gene TRBV9; 8 positions match TRBD2. From germline, CDR1 is SGDLS and CDR2 YYNGEE. V lost 5 bases, J lost 2 bases, and 7 bases stayed unmatched. The CDR3 is made up of 15 amino acids. CDR3 coding DNA: TGTGCCAGCAGTCTTAGCGGGAAATCCACAGATACGCAGTATTTT. It codes for CASSLSGKSTDTQYF.

This rearrangement joins TRBV7-2 to TRBJ2-3, with 9 positions matching TRBD2. The junction had 5 bases not matched to a gene; V was cut back by 1 base and J by 6 bases. Germline V gene lookup returns CDR1 SGHTA and CDR2 FQGNSA. The CDR3 runs 15 residues. CDR3 amino acids: CASSLGGTSSDTQYF. CDR3 nucleotides: TGTGCCAGCAGCTTAGGGGGGACTAGCAGCGATACGCAGTATTTT. The full variable domain, its missing parts supplied by reference TRBV7-2 and TRBJ2-3, is GAGVSQSPSNKVTEKGKDVELRCDPISGHTALYWYRQSLGQGLEFLIYFQGNSAPDKSGLPSDRFSAERTGGSVSTLTIQRTQQEDSAVYLCASSLGGTSSDTQYFGPGTRLTVL.

This clone was detected once. The chain uses TRBV5-1 and TRBJ1-5; 7 bases are a match to TRBD1. Germline loops: CDR1 SGHRS, CDR2 YFSETQ. This CDR3 spans 14 amino acids. With V trimmed by 4 bases and J by 5 bases, 6 bases remained unmatched. CDR3 in amino acids: CASSAGQGDQPQHF. Written as DNA, the CDR3 is TGCGCCAGCAGCGCCGGGCAGGGGGATCAGCCCCAGCATTTT.

The DNA for the CDR3 is TGTGCCACCAGTGATTTCGGGGGGACAGGGTCGACCGGGGAGCTGTTTTTT. It translates to CATSDFGGTGSTGELFF. The gene calls are TRBV24-1 and TRBJ2-2; 9 positions agree with TRBD1. Germline CDR1 KGHDR, CDR2 SFDVKD. V gave up 1 base and J gave up 5 bases; unmatched junction bases: 7. This CDR3 comprises 17 residues.

V and J are TRBV7-8 and TRBJ1-5; a weak D match, TRBD1 (5 bases). This CDR3 is built from 13 residues. CDR1 is SGHVS and CDR2 is FQNEAQ in the germline V gene. Trimming pared 1 base from V and 6 bases from J, leaving 7 bases between. The CDR3 DNA follows: TGTGCCAGCAGCTTAGAAGGGGTTCAGCCCCAGCATTTT. As protein: CASSLEGVQPQHF.

This chain links TRBV19 with TRBJ1-1; a weak D match, TRBD1 (6 bases). V gave up 3 bases and J gave up 5 bases, with 13 bases separating them. The germline V gene has CDR1 LNHDA and CDR2 SQIVND (reference sequence). The CDR3 is 14 residues long. The CDR3: CASSIGGAWTEAFF. The CDR3 DNA reads as TGTGCCAGTAGTATCGGGGGGGCTTGGACTGAAGCTTTCTTT. Full variable domain (outside the CDR3, taken from reference TRBV19 and TRBJ1-1): DGGITQSPKYLFRKEGQNVTLSCEQNLNHDAMYWYRQDPGQGLRLIYYSQIVNDFQKGDIAEGYSVSREKKESFPLTVTSAQKNPTAFYLCASSIGGAWTEAFFGQGTRLTVV.

The chain uses TRBV28 and TRBJ1-1, with D possibly TRBD1 on 6 matching bases. From germline, CDR1 is MDHEN and CDR2 SYDVKM. The CDR3 loop spans 15 amino acids. V lost 5 bases to trimming and J lost 1 base, with 14 bases between them. The CDR3 region is CASSILQGWNTEAFF. CDR3 nucleotides: TGTGCCAGCAGTATACTACAGGGTTGGAACACTGAAGCTTTCTTT.